The 2 T cell receptor beta chains given below trace back to one sample, sequenced in a study of naive and memory T cell subsets. The beta constant-region primer was an equimolar mix of two oligonucleotides covering TRBC1 and TRBC2. TCRdb independently ran MiXCR on the UMI-ligation and nested PCR reads; one entry per CDR3 protein. The repertoire holds 84,000 or so distinct CDR3 sequences, with over 7% as singletons. What was sequenced was central memory CD4+ T cells from blood. These receptors came from a human donor in good health.

The chain combines TRBV20-1 with TRBJ1-2; D is undetermined. The CDR3 has 12 amino acids. V dropped 8 bases and J dropped 7 bases, with 17 bases sitting between them. Germline lookup yields CDR1 DFQATT and CDR2 SNEGSKA (reference sequence). CDR3 nucleotides: TGCAGTTCCGACGCCGTACTGCTTGGCTACACCTTC. As protein: CSSDAVLLGYTF.

V usage is TRBV20-1 and J usage is TRBJ2-7, with TRBD2 matching 8 bases. The J segment lost 2 bases and the V segment lost 5 bases, leaving 11 bases of the junction unmatched. Germline CDR1 DFQATT, CDR2 SNEGSKA (reference sequence). This CDR3 contains 15 residues. The CDR3 here is CSASPAGGGAYEQYF. The CDR3 DNA follows: TGCAGTGCTTCACCCGCGGGGGGCGGGGCCTACGAGCAGTACTTC.